This TCR beta chain was captured by sequencing in a study of T cell repertoires in cytomegalovirus infection. Study-level background: Matching HLA type and CMV infection were both indicated by public TCR beta signatures.

There are many counts of this clonotype. The antigen remains undetermined. One entry per CDR3 protein, called by TCRdb with MiXCR from the reads. The sample lists about 490,000 distinct CDR3 sequences, 26% occurring once. Study results and caveats: Individuals carrying CMV plus the relevant HLA were identified by cumulative frequency of public TCR beta families. The ex vivo response showed dominance by HLA-C-restricted CMV-specific TCR beta clonotypes.

Sequenced material: PBMCs. This receptor was identified in a human donor in good health (CMV status not recorded). Some clones in this sample may be carry-over from other donors' samples.

This CDR3 reads CASSLTHSGSYEQYF. The CDR3 nucleotides are TGTGCCAGCAGCTTAACGCATTCGGGCAGCTACGAGCAGTACTTC. The chain links TRBV7-3 to TRBJ2-7; D is uncertain. Germline V gene sequence: CDR1 SGHTA, CDR2 FQGTGA. V was shortened by 0 bases and J by 3 bases, with 12 bases between the two germline ends. The CDR3 sequence is 15 residues long.